This record looks at one T cell receptor beta chain sequence and its context. No cognate antigen has been identified for it. No qualities accompany the bases; no much larger clone lies one base away. The data derive from a study of T cell responses to AZD1222 COVID-19 vaccine (TCRdb year 2021). In the study overall: TCR sequencing was performed for more than 230 trial participants, of whom around 200 were given two doses of AZD1222 and some 26 were given two doses of MenACWY control vaccine. Trial participants were enrolled by age into subgroups of 18-55, 56-69 and 70-plus years, and approximately 150, 30 and 60 TCR-sequenced participants, respectively, were included in these subgroups.

The CDR3 regions of human TCRbeta chains were analyzed by immunosequencing. The study's processing was this. TCRs in the repertoires were matched against a reference library of SARS-CoV-2-specific TCRs that had been generated with the MIRA antigen-specificity platform. Breadth meant the fraction of unique TCRs that were SARS-CoV-2-associated, whereas depth meant the fraction of total T cells that were SARS-CoV-2-associated. Using the MIRA data, every spike-specific TCR was mapped to the spike region that the TCR reacted to and assigned to either a CD4 or a CD8 class. Log10-transformed breadth and depth values were compared by one-way ANOVA with Sidak's multiple comparisons tests. TCRdb provides this immuneACCESS table in a form limited to in-frame rearrangements. Some clones are lacking; in checked studies, under half of them reflect an unresolved V gene, and why the rest are absent is not known. V, J and clone size are those of that table, while D and trimming were read from the DNA. The sample profile shows some 73,000 clones; 89% of them were found once. The biggest ten clones account for about 9.6% of the sample.

Taken with the paper, the label for time point translates to: about 28 days (+/-7) after the second vaccine dose. AZD1222 recipients with second doses at about 4 weeks or about 12 weeks were pooled, because spike-specific TCR depth and breadth did not differ between schedules. Vaccinee samples were obtained from the UK trials COV001 and COV002, which included a single-blind randomized controlled phase 2/3 trial of AZD1222 (ChAdOx1 nCoV-19) in healthy adults. For TCRbeta chain sequencing, PBMC samples were collected from trial participants at day 0 and at day 28 after the second dose. CDR1 SEHNR and CDR2 FQNEAQ were looked up in the germline V gene (reference sequence). The CDR3 holds 16 amino acids from the cysteine to the phenylalanine. Kept here is only the CDR3 DNA, which spans 48 bases and is read in frame from base 1. Unmatched junction bases come to 7, with V trimmed by 5 bases and J by 0 bases.

Findings and caveats that apply to the study as a whole: After two AZD1222 doses, spike-specific TCR breadth and depth were significantly higher than at day 0 and than in MenACWY recipients. Conclusions about previously exposed vaccinees are limited, since just a handful of AZD1222 recipients were seropositive for SARS-CoV-2 at baseline. Most participants were white British and females outnumbered males, and the authors suggested that clonal diversity may have been underestimated. Because no samples from the day 14 peak response were available, repertoires could be characterized only after the peak T cell response. The whole spike protein was spanned by vaccine-associated CD4 TCRs, and dominant responses were seen in regions 160-218 and 743-854. In the small 56-69-year group, the increase in depth fell short of significance, most likely because of low power. Epitopes outside the regions mutated in the B.1.351 and B.1.1.7 variants were reportedly recognized by nearly half of the unique spike-specific TCRs.

The sequencing here drew on peripheral blood, taken 28 days after the second AZD1222 dose. This chain joins TRBV7-9 to TRBJ2-1; the central 7 bases match TRBD1. The clonotype originates from an adult who received the AZD1222 COVID-19 vaccine. The DNA sequence is TGTGCCAGCAGCCCCAGACAGGGAAGCTCCTACAATGAGCAGTTCTTC. It specifies CASSPRQGSSYNEQFF.